A selection of T cell receptor beta chains follows, all from one sample in a study of T cell clones after liver transplantation. The method was immunoSEQ multiplex PCR; TCRdb's version includes in-frame clones alone and lacks a portion of them. The sample includes about 21,000 clones, approximately 93% of them seen just once. The sequences come from CD8+ T cells from blood, collected less than 27 months after liver transplant. The source of these receptors is a human patient who received a liver transplant. The graft donor may have contributed some T cells. Each CDR3 is given with its conserved first and last residue. The D gene is left open where the match is weak. Expanded clones are given a class, and other clones once, few, many or no size at all.

J | V | size | D | CDR3 | DNA
TRBJ2-2 | TRBV2 | . | . | CASSEGGGSAGELFF | TGTGCCAGCAGTGAAGGTGGGGGTTCGGCCGGGGAGCTGTTTTTT
TRBJ2-7 | TRBV27 | . | TRBD1 | CASSLVGTGGAEQYF | TGTGCCAGCAGTCTTGTCGGGACAGGGGGCGCCGAGCAGTACTTC
TRBJ2-1 | TRBV5-5 | . | . | CASSLQRVSYNEQFF | TGTGCCAGCAGCTTGCAGCGGGTCTCCTACAATGAGCAGTTCTTC
TRBJ1-1 | TRBV30 | . | TRBD1 | CAWIILTGLNTEAFF | TGTGCCTGGATTATATTGACAGGGTTGAACACTGAAGCTTTCTTT
TRBJ1-1 | TRBV7-9 | . | . | CASSRGGGTEAFF | TGTGCCAGCAGCCGCGGAGGAGGCACTGAAGCTTTCTTT
TRBJ2-7 | TRBV7-9 | . | . | CASSLGVLAPSYEQYF | TGTGCCAGCAGCTTAGGCGTTCTAGCCCCGTCCTACGAGCAGTACTTC
TRBJ2-2 | TRBV25-1 | . | . | CASSPGATGELFF | TGTGCCAGCAGTCCCGGAGCCACCGGGGAGCTGTTTTTT
TRBJ1-1 | TRBV5-4 | . | . | CAYFGGLEAFF | TGTGCCTATTTCGGGGGTCTAGAAGCTTTCTTT
TRBJ1-4 | TRBV27 | . | . | CASSLLATNEKLFF | TGTGCCAGCAGTTTATTGGCAACTAATGAAAAACTGTTTTTT
TRBJ1-2 | TRBV19 | once | . | CASSMEGLSSYTF | TGTGCCAGTAGTATGGAGGGACTCTCCAGCTACACCTTC
TRBJ2-7 | TRBV7-9 | . | . | CASSLNPARPGYEQYF | TGTGCCAGCAGCTTAAACCCGGCCAGGCCAGGGTACGAGCAGTACTTC
TRBJ2-3 | TRBV7-9 | . | TRBD2 | CASSPLAGGPDTQYF | TGTGCCAGCAGCCCGCTAGCGGGAGGGCCTGATACGCAGTATTTT
TRBJ2-3 | TRBV14 | . | TRBD2 | CASSAGLVSTDTQYF | TGTGCCAGCAGCGCCGGACTAGTCAGCACAGATACGCAGTATTTT
TRBJ2-5 | TRBV4-1 | . | TRBD2 | CASSQAPGLAGLQYF | TGCGCCAGCAGCCAAGCGCCGGGACTAGCGGGTCTACAGTACTTC
TRBJ2-1 | TRBV7-3 | large | . | CASSWGQGQDEQFF | TGTGCCAGCAGCTGGGGTCAGGGTCAGGATGAGCAGTTCTTC
TRBJ1-2 | TRBV27 | . | . | CASSPPGEVGYTF | TGTGCCAGCAGTCCGCCAGGGGAAGTTGGCTACACCTTC
TRBJ2-7 | TRBV7-9 | . | TRBD2 | CASSLPSGRAYEQYF | TGTGCCAGCAGCTTACCTAGCGGGAGGGCCTACGAGCAGTACTTC
TRBJ1-1 | TRBV7-2 | . | TRBD1 | CASSLAGTGNTEAFF | TGTGCCAGCAGCTTAGCCGGGACAGGGAACACTGAAGCTTTCTTT
TRBJ2-5 | TRBV29-1 | . | TRBD1 | CSVDAGGGEETQYF | TGCAGCGTTGACGCAGGGGGCGGGGAAGAGACCCAGTACTTC
TRBJ1-1 | TRBV4-1 | . | . | CASSLRGATNTEAFF | TGCGCCAGCAGCCTACGGGGGGCCACGAACACTGAAGCTTTCTTT
TRBJ2-1 | TRBV29-1 | . | TRBD2 | CSVDPTPREGPPFEQFF | TGCAGCGTTGATCCTACTCCCAGGGAGGGACCCCCCTTTGAGCAGTTCTTC
TRBJ2-7 | TRBV9 | . | . | CASNPGGTSYEQYF | TGTGCCAGCAACCCCGGCGGTACGAGCTACGAGCAGTACTTC
TRBJ1-2 | TRBV7-9 | once | TRBD1 | CASSSNDRDAGYTF | TGTGCCAGCAGCTCGAACGACAGGGACGCTGGCTACACCTTC
TRBJ2-1 | TRBV29-1 | . | . | CSVVWAVYNEQFF | TGCAGCGTTGTATGGGCGGTTTACAATGAGCAGTTCTTC
TRBJ2-2 | TRBV4-1 | . | TRBD2 | CASSPRVAGNTGELFF | TGCGCCAGCAGTCCGAGGGTAGCGGGAAACACCGGGGAGCTGTTTTTT
TRBJ2-7 | TRBV28 | . | TRBD2 | CASSIKLAGGHLSYEQYF | TGTGCCAGCAGTATAAAACTAGCGGGAGGGCACCTTTCCTACGAGCAGTACTTC
TRBJ1-1 | TRBV29-1 | . | . | CSVIGDGTEAFF | TGCAGCGTCATCGGGGATGGCACTGAAGCTTTCTTT
TRBJ2-1 | TRBV6-5 | . | TRBD1 | CASTPGQGEYNEQFF | TGTGCCAGCACCCCGGGGCAGGGGGAATACAATGAGCAGTTCTTC
TRBJ2-5 | TRBV7-6 | . | . | CASSPGTTKETQYF | TGTGCCAGCAGCCCCGGGACGACGAAAGAGACCCAGTACTTC
TRBJ2-5 | TRBV7-9 | . | . | CASREIDETQYF | TGTGCCAGCAGGGAAATTGATGAGACCCAGTACTTC
TRBJ2-7 | TRBV11-3 | . | . | CASSLGPSYEQYF | TGTGCCAGCAGCTTAGGGCCTTCCTACGAGCAGTACTTC
TRBJ2-7 | TRBV5-1 | medium-sized | . | CASSLETAMYDEQYF | TGCGCCAGCAGCTTGGAAACAGCGATGTACGACGAGCAGTACTTC
TRBJ2-7 | TRBV2 | few | TRBD1 | CASSEYSRGRMEQYF | TGTGCCAGCAGTGAATACAGCAGGGGGCGCATGGAGCAGTACTTC
TRBJ1-5 | TRBV27 | . | TRBD1 | CASSSQGAFQPQHF | TGTGCCAGCAGTTCACAGGGGGCGTTTCAGCCCCAGCATTTT
TRBJ2-3 | TRBV27 | . | . | CASSPQRDTQYF | TGTGCCAGCAGTCCCCAGCGAGATACGCAGTATTTT
TRBJ1-2 | TRBV7-6 | . | TRBD1 | CASSLYAGQGNGYTF | TGTGCCAGCAGCTTATACGCGGGACAGGGGAATGGCTACACCTTC
TRBJ2-1 | TRBV7-2 | . | . | CASSPPQAGNNEQFF | TGTGCCAGCAGCCCACCCCAGGCAGGGAACAATGAGCAGTTCTTC
TRBJ2-1 | TRBV19 | . | TRBD1 | CASSMDREGLNEQFF | TGTGCCAGTAGTATGGACAGGGAAGGGCTCAATGAGCAGTTCTTC
TRBJ2-1 | TRBV4-1 | . | . | CASSPAVIARGEQFF | TGCGCCAGCAGCCCCGCCGTTATTGCCAGGGGTGAGCAGTTCTTC
TRBJ2-1 | TRBV28 | . | . | CASSLSGYNEQFF | TGTGCCAGCAGTTTATCGGGGTACAATGAGCAGTTCTTC
TRBJ2-1 | TRBV7-6 | . | TRBD2 | CASSELTSGPLENEQFF | TGTGCCAGCAGCGAATTGACTAGCGGGCCTTTGGAAAATGAGCAGTTCTTC
TRBJ2-7 | TRBV27 | . | TRBD2 | CASSSIAGAGEQYF | TGTGCCAGCAGTTCGATCGCGGGAGCAGGCGAGCAGTACTTC
TRBJ1-2 | TRBV7-2 | . | . | CASSAYRDPYRANYGYTF | TGTGCCAGCAGCGCCTACCGGGACCCCTATCGAGCTAACTATGGCTACACCTTC
TRBJ1-5 | TRBV4-3 | . | . | CASSQAYRAANQPQHF | TGCGCCAGCAGCCAGGCATACAGGGCCGCCAATCAGCCCCAGCATTTT
TRBJ2-1 | TRBV11-3 | . | TRBD2 | CASSSSLAGENEQFF | TGTGCCAGCAGCTCCTCCCTAGCGGGAGAAAATGAGCAGTTCTTC
TRBJ2-3 | TRBV7-3 | . | . | CASSSLLPGRLGDTQYF | TGTGCCAGCAGCTCTCTACTACCGGGACGGTTAGGGGATACGCAGTATTTT